The 9 T cell receptor beta chains reported below all come from one sample, sequenced in a study of blood T cell repertoires in COVID-19. Assay: immunoSEQ multiplex PCR; the TCRdb copy retains only in-frame clones and omits some. The top ten hold 6.5% to 8% of the sample, which has 300,000 to 350,000 clones, roughly 90% seen once. The sample consisted of peripheral blood. These receptors all stem from a woman in her 30s with COVID-19, enrolled during active disease.

The gene calls are TRBV28 and TRBJ2-3; TRBD2 matches at 10 bases. The CDR3 is 16 amino acids. Trimming removed 2 bases from V and 2 bases from J; junction bases left unmatched: 4. Per the germline V gene, CDR1 is MDHEN and CDR2 is SYDVKM. CDR3 protein: CASSLRAGGITDTQYF. Written as DNA, the CDR3 is TGTGCCAGCAGTTTAAGAGCGGGAGGGATCACAGATACGCAGTATTTT.

This chain links TRBV19 with TRBJ2-4; no clear D. V lost 6 bases, J lost 0 bases, and 6 bases lay in between. The CDR3 consists of 13 residues. Germline assignment: CDR1 LNHDA and CDR2 SQIVND (reference sequence). In DNA form, the CDR3 reads TGTGCCAGTAGGCAGGTAGCCAAAAACATTCAGTACTTC. Translated: CASRQVAKNIQYF.

The CDR3 here is CSVILPEQFF. The CDR3 DNA reads as TGCAGCGTTATCCTTCCTGAGCAGTTCTTC. J is TRBJ2-1 and V is TRBV29-1; D gene ambiguous. The CDR3 covers 10 residues. Germline V gives CDR1 SQVTM, CDR2 ANQGSEA. V was clipped by 5 bases and J by 9 bases, with 8 bases between them.

This rearrangement joins TRBV7-9 to TRBJ2-5; perhaps TRBD2 as D (5 bases). Germline CDR1 reads SEHNR; CDR2 reads FQNEAQ (reference sequence). V shed 5 bases and J shed 0 bases, with 19 bases lying between them. The CDR3 spans 17 residues. The chain's CDR3 is CASSPSRPLPYQETQYF. CDR3 nucleotide sequence: TGTGCCAGCAGCCCTAGCCGGCCCTTACCGTACCAAGAGACCCAGTACTTC.

This rearrangement joins TRBV6-6 to TRBJ1-1; D possibly corresponds to TRBD1 (6 bases). Germline CDR1 MNHNY, CDR2 SVGAGI (reference sequence). Trimming pared 7 bases from V and 5 bases from J, leaving 14 bases between. The CDR3 length is 13 residues. CDR3 sequence: CASTLQRGTEAFF. The CDR3 nucleotides read TGTGCCAGCACCCTACAAAGGGGGACTGAAGCTTTCTTT.

In its sample, this clone was seen a few times. This chain links TRBV23-1 with TRBJ1-6, with D possibly being TRBD1 (5 bases). TRBV23-1 is noted as an ORF with a role that remains uncertain. V was pared by 0 bases and J by 3 bases, with 12 bases between. The CDR3 has 17 residues. As DNA, the CDR3 is TGCGCCAGCAGTCAATCTGGGGGGACCCTCTATAATTCACCCCTCCACTTT. Translation gives CASSQSGGTLYNSPLHF.

This sequence joins TRBV24-1 and TRBJ2-7; D may be TRBD1 (7 bases). Germline V gives CDR1 KGHDR, CDR2 SFDVKD. The V end lost 3 bases, the J end lost 5 bases, and 16 bases lay between the germline ends. The CDR3 loop spans 15 amino acids. Written as DNA, the CDR3 is TGTGCCACCAGTGATCCCGGCAGGGGGGAGGACGAGCAGTACTTC. It yields the protein CATSDPGRGEDEQYF.

This chain uses TRBV21-1 with TRBJ1-3; the table's D call, TRBD1, was not checked against the DNA. TRBV21-1 is a pseudogene locus. The CDR3 loop spans 11 amino acids. CDR3 in DNA: TGTGCCAGCAGCAACCGCAGCACCATATATTTT. It encodes CASSNRSTIYF.

V gene TRBV7-2 combines with J gene TRBJ2-1; 15 positions match TRBD2. J was trimmed by 2 bases and V by 5 bases; bases with no gene match: 7. This CDR3 contains 18 residues. Germline V gene data show CDR1 as SGHTA and CDR2 as FQGNSA. This CDR3 reads CASSSWTSGRATYNEQFF. The CDR3 coding sequence is TGTGCCAGCAGCAGCTGGACTAGCGGGAGGGCCACCTACAATGAGCAGTTCTTC.